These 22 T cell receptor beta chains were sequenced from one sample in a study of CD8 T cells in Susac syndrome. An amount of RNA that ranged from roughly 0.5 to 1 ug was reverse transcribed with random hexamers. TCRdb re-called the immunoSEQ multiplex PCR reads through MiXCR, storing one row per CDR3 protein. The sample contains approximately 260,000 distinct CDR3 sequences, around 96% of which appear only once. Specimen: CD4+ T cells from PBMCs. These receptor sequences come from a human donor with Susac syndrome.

CDR3 DNA: TGCGCCAGCAGCTTGGAGGCGGGCAATGAGCAGTTCTTC. Its translation: CASSLEAGNEQFF. The chain has TRBV5-1 and TRBJ2-1, with a possible D match to TRBD2 (5 bases). In germline, CDR1 is SGHRS, CDR2 YFSETQ. The CDR3 has 13 amino acids. Trimming shortened V by 0 bases and J by 6 bases, and 7 bases separated the two germline ends.

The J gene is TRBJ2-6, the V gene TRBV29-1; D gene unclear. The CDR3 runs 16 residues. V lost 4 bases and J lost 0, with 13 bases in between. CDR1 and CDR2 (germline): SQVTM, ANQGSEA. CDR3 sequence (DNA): TGCAGCGTTGGGAACCGGATTGGCTCTGGGGCCAACGTCCTGACTTTC. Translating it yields CSVGNRIGSGANVLTF.

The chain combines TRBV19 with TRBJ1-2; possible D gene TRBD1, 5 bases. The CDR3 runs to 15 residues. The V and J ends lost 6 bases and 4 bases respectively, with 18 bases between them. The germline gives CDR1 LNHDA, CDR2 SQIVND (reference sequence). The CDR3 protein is CASRFRGGEFYGYTF. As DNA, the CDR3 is TGTGCCAGTAGATTTAGGGGCGGTGAATTCTATGGCTACACCTTC.

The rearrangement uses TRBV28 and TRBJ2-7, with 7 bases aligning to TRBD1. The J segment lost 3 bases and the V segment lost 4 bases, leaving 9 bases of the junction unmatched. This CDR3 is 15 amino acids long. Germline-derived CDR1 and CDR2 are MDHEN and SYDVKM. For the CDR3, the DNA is TGTGCCAGCAGTTCCTCCGGGACAGCATACTACGAGCAGTACTTC. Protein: CASSSSGTAYYEQYF. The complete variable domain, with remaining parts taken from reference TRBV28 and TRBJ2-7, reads DVKVTQSSRYLVKRTGEKVFLECVQDMDHENMFWYRQDPGLGLRLIYFSYDVKMKEKGDIPEGYSVSREKKERFSLILESASTNQTSMYLCASSSSGTAYYEQYFGPGTRLTVT.

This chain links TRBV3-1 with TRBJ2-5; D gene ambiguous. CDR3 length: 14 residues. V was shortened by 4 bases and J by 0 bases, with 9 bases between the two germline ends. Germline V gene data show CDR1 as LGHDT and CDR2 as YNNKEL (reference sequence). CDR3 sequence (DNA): TGTGCCAGCAGCCCCCGTGGGTACCAAGAGACCCAGTACTTC. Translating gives CASSPRGYQETQYF.

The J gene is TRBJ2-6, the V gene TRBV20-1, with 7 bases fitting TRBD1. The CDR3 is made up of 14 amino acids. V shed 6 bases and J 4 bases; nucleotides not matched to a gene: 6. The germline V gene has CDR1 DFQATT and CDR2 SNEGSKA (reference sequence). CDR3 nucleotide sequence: TGCAGTGCGGTTACAGGGGCCGGGGCCAACGTCCTGACTTTC. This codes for CSAVTGAGANVLTF.

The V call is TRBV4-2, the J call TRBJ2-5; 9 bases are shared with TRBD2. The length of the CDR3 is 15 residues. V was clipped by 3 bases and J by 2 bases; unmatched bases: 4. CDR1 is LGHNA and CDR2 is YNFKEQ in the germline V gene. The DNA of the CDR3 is TGTGCCAGCAGCCAGGGGACTAGCACTCAAGAGACCCAGTACTTC. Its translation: CASSQGTSTQETQYF.

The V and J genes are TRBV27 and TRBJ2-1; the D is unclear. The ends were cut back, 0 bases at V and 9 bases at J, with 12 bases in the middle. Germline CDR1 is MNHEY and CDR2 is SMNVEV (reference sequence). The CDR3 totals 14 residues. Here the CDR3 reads CASSLSMDAGEQFF. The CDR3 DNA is TGTGCCAGCAGTTTATCGATGGATGCCGGTGAGCAGTTCTTC.

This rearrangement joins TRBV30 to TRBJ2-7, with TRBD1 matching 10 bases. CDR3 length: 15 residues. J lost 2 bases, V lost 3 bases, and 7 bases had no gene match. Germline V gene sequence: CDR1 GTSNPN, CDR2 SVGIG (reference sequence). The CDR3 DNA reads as TGTGCCTGGAGCTCGCGGACAGGGGGAACCTACGAGCAGTACTTC. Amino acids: CAWSSRTGGTYEQYF.

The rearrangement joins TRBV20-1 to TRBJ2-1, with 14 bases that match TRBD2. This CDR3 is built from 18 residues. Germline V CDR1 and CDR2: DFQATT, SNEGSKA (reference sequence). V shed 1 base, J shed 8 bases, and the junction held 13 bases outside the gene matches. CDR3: CSARGLAGGMLGADEQFF. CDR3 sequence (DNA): TGCAGTGCTAGAGGACTAGCGGGAGGGATGTTAGGAGCCGATGAGCAGTTCTTC.

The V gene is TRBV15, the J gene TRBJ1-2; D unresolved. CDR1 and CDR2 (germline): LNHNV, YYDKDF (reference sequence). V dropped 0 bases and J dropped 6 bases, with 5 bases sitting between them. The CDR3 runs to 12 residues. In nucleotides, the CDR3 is TGTGCCACCAGCAGAGACAGAAATGGCTACACCTTC. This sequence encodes CATSRDRNGYTF.

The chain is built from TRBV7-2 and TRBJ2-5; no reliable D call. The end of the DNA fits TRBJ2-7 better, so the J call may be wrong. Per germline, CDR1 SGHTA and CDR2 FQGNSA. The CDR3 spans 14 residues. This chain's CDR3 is CASSAHGLKYEQYF. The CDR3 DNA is TGTGCCAGCAGCGCCCATGGGCTGAAGTACGAGCAGTACTTC.

The CDR3 DNA sequence: TGTGCCAGCAGCCCCTCTGTCTGGGGGGCCTTAGGTGGCTACACCTTC. This gives the protein CASSPSVWGALGGYTF. V gene TRBV28 combines with J gene TRBJ1-2; D may be TRBD1 (6 bases). Per the germline V gene, CDR1 is MDHEN and CDR2 is SYDVKM. The CDR3 runs 16 residues. With 6 bases removed from V and 7 bases from J, the gap between germline ends came to 24 bases.

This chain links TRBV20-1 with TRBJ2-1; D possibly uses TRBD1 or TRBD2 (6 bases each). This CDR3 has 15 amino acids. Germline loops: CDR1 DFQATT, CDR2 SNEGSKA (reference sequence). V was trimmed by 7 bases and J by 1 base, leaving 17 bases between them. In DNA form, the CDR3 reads TGCAGTGGGGTAGGGGGGCGAGGTTCCTACAATGAGCAGTTCTTC. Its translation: CSGVGGRGSYNEQFF.

Written as DNA, the CDR3 is TGTGCCAGCAGCTTGACAGTTCGCACTGAAGCTTTCTTT. It yields the protein CASSLTVRTEAFF. The chain uses TRBV11-3 and TRBJ1-1; a possible D gene is TRBD1 (5 bases). CDR3 length: 13 residues. Per the germline V gene, CDR1 is SGHNT and CDR2 is YENEEA. V dropped 3 bases and J dropped 4 bases, with 9 bases sitting between them.

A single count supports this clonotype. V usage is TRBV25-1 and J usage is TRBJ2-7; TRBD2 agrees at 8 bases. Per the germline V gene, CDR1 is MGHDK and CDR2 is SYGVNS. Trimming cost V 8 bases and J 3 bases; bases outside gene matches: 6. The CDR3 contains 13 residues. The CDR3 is CASSAGGVYEQYF. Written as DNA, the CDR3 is TGTGCCAGCTCCGCGGGGGGCGTCTACGAGCAGTACTTC.

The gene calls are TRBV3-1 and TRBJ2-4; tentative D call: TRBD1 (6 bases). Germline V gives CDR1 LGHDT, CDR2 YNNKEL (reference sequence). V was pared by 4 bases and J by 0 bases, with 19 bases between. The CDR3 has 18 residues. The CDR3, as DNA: TGTGCCAGCAGCCGGAACCTACAGGGTAACCTAGCCAAAAACATTCAGTACTTC. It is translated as CASSRNLQGNLAKNIQYF.

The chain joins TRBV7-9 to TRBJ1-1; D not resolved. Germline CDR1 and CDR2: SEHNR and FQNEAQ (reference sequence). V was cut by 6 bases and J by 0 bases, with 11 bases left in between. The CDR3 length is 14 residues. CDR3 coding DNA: TGTGCCAGCAGAGCAGAATTACTGAACACTGAAGCTTTCTTT. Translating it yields CASRAELLNTEAFF.

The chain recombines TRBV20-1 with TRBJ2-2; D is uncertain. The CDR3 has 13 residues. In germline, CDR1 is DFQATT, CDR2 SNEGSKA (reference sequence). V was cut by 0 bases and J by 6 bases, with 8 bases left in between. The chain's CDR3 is CSARDSAPGELFF. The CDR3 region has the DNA TGCAGTGCTAGAGATTCCGCCCCCGGGGAGCTGTTTTTT.

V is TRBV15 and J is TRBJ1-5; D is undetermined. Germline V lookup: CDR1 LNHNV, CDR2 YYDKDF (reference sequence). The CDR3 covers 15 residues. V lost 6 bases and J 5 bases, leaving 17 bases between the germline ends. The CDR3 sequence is CATSPTVGAYQPQHF. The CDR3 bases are TGTGCCACCAGTCCCACGGTGGGTGCTTATCAGCCCCAGCATTTT. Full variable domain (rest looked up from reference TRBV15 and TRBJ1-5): DAMVIQNPRYQVTQFGKPVTLSCSQTLNHNVMYWYQQKSSQAPKLLFHYYDKDFNNEADTPDNFQSRRPNTSFCFLDIRSPGLGDTAMYLCATSPTVGAYQPQHFGDGTRLSIL.

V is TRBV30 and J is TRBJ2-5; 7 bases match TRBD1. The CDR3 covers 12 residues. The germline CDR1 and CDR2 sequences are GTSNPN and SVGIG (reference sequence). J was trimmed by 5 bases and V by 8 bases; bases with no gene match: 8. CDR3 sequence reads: CARSRGKETQYF. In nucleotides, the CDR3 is TGTGCCAGGTCCAGGGGGAAGGAGACCCAGTACTTC.

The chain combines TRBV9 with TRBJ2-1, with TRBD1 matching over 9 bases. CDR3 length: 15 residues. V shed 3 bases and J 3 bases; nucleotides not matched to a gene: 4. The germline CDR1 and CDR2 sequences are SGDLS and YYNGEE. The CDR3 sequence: CASSARTGVYNEQFF. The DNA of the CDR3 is TGTGCCAGCAGCGCCCGGACAGGGGTCTACAATGAGCAGTTCTTC.